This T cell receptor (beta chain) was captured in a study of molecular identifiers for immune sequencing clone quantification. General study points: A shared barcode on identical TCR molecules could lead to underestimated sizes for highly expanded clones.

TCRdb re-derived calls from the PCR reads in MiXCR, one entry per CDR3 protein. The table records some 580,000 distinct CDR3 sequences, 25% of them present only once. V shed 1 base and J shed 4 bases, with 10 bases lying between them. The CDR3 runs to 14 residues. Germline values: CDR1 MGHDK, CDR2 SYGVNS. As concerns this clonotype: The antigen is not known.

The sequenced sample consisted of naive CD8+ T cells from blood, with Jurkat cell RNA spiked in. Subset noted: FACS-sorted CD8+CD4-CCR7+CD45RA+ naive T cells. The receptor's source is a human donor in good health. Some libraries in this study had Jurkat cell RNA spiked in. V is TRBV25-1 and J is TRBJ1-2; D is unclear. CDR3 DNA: TGTGCCAGCAGTGAATTGGGCCCGGTCTATGGCTACACCTTC. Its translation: CASSELGPVYGYTF.